This entry lists 6 T cell receptor beta chains sequenced from one sample in a study of tumor-infiltrating lymphocytes in primary liver carcinoma. Researchers generated TCR beta cDNA from roughly 500 ng of total RNA, relying on a constant-region primer. A slightly modified ARM-PCR protocol with three nested multiplex PCR rounds produced these TCR beta libraries. Primers for the first two PCR rounds were TRBV1-TRBV30 forward primers and a C-beta reverse primer (10 cycles per round). TCRdb re-analysed the multiplex PCR reads in MiXCR, keeping a single row per CDR3 protein. The data show around 80,000 distinct CDR3 sequences, about 75% seen once. Between about 20 and 30 mg of unsorted bulk tissue served as the source from which RNA and DNA were co-extracted. Material: tumor-adjacent normal liver tissue. The receptors were sampled from a middle-aged man with primary liver carcinoma and hepatitis B virus infection.

On this clonotype itself: A single base separates this from a much larger clone, so it may be a read error. The rearrangement uses TRBV11-1 and TRBJ1-1; possibly TRBD1 for D (6 bases). Per germline, CDR1 SGHAT and CDR2 FQDESV (reference sequence). The CDR3 is 15 amino acids. CDR3 coding DNA: TGTGCCAACAGCTTAGCAGGGGCTAGGAACACTGAAGCTTTCTTT. It yields the protein CANSLAGARNTEAFF.

This clonotype has at least ten counts. The chain combines TRBV6-1 with TRBJ1-3; the D is unclear. Per the germline V gene, CDR1 is MNHNS and CDR2 is SASEGT. Trimming stripped 1 base from V and 1 base from J, with 2 bases between. CDR3 length equals 13 residues. In DNA form, the CDR3 reads TGTGCCAGCAGTGAAGGGTCTGGAAACACCATATATTTT. Amino acids: CASSEGSGNTIYF.

This sequence joins TRBV7-9 and TRBJ2-5; D gene unclear. Germline V gene lookup returns CDR1 SEHNR and CDR2 FQNEAQ (reference sequence). This CDR3 has 11 residues. Trimming removed 8 bases from V and 3 bases from J, with 7 bases in between. DNA for the CDR3: TGTGCCAGCGGCCTTAAAGAGACCCAGTACTTC. Protein sequence: CASGLKETQYF. The variable domain in full, with the rest retrieved from reference TRBV7-9 and TRBJ2-5, is DTGVSQNPRHKITKRGQNVTFRCDPISEHNRLYWYRQTLGQGPEFLTYFQNEAQLEKSRLLSDRFSAERPKGSFSTLEIQRTEQGDSAMYLCASGLKETQYFGPGTRLLVL.

Remarks on this clonotype: One end of the junction is discordant with germline, which a read error may explain. The chain is built from TRBV6-2 or TRBV6-3 and TRBJ2-1; the D is unclear. There are 15 residues in the CDR3. Germline assignment: CDR1 MNHEY and CDR2 SVGEGT. In DNA, the CDR3 is TGTGACAGCAGTTCCGAGGAGAGCTCCTACAATGAGCAGTTCTTC. Amino acids: CDSSSEESSYNEQFF.

The CDR3 protein is CASTLLGGNVRTNEQFF. Here the CDR3 DNA reads TGTGCCAGCACCTTGTTAGGGGGTAACGTGAGAACCAATGAGCAGTTCTTC. The J gene is TRBJ2-1, the V gene TRBV7-8; possible D gene TRBD1, 6 bases. Trimming took off 7 bases at V and 6 bases at J, with 25 bases between the two ends. Germline lookup yields CDR1 SGHVS and CDR2 FQNEAQ. CDR3 length: 17 amino acids.

Ten or more counts support this clonotype. This may be a read error, as it is one base from a much larger clone. CDR3: CASSESNSGSPLHF. The CDR3 DNA follows: TGCGCCAGCAGTGAGTCGAACTCCGGCTCACCCCTCCACTTT. This rearrangement joins TRBV10-2 to TRBJ1-6; D gene uncertain. The CDR3 is made up of 14 amino acids. Germline-derived CDR1 and CDR2 are WSHSY and SAAADI. The ends were cut back, 0 bases at V and 10 bases at J, with 10 bases in the middle.